This TCR beta chain was captured in a study of T cells after yellow fever vaccination. Study context: The fractions with low cell numbers were processed using SMART-Seq v4 Ultra Low Input.

The CDR3 sequence is 15 residues long. V was trimmed by 3 bases and J by 0 bases, leaving 11 bases between them. CDR1 MDHEN and CDR2 SYDVKM come from the germline V gene. In this sample, this clonotype turned up many times. Its antigen remains unknown. TCRdb fed the 5' RACE reads into MiXCR, producing one record per CDR3 protein. The data show 100,000 to 150,000 distinct CDR3 sequences, approximately 7% seen once. Findings and limits, study-wide: Only a small proportion of the clonotypes turned up in both the CD4 and the CD8 compartments, likely arising from convergent recombination. In FACS-sorted repertoires, abundant clonotypes from the bulk population could appear as contaminants.

The TCR sequence derives from a man younger than 35 who received the YFV17D yellow fever vaccine. Sequences were derived from CD4+ T cells sorted from PBMCs, sampled 10 days after the first yellow fever vaccination. The gene calls are TRBV28 and TRBJ1-2; no definite D call. CDR3 protein: CASSLIQLANYGYTF. The CDR3 DNA reads as TGTGCCAGCAGTTTGATCCAGCTAGCTAACTATGGCTACACCTTC.